This T cell receptor (beta chain) was obtained from a study of blood T cells in healthy people across ages. Together with a sample-barcoded 5' primer, a J-beta primer mix was included in a second PCR lasting about 7 to 12 cycles. TCRdb called the 5' RACE reads again in MiXCR, with one record for every CDR3 protein. The sample carries 710,000 or so distinct CDR3 sequences, around a fifth recorded once. The CDR3 totals 14 residues. Germline CDR1 SGHRS, CDR2 YFSETQ. V shed 2 bases and J shed 10 bases, with 18 bases lying between them. The sample consisted of blood. The sequence was obtained from a man aged 70 or older in good health. This sequence joins TRBV5-1 and TRBJ1-2, with a weak D call TRBD1 (6 bases). The CDR3 sequence is CASSLEPTGNHYTF. CDR3 in DNA: TGCGCCAGCAGCTTAGAACCTACAGGGAACCACTACACCTTC.